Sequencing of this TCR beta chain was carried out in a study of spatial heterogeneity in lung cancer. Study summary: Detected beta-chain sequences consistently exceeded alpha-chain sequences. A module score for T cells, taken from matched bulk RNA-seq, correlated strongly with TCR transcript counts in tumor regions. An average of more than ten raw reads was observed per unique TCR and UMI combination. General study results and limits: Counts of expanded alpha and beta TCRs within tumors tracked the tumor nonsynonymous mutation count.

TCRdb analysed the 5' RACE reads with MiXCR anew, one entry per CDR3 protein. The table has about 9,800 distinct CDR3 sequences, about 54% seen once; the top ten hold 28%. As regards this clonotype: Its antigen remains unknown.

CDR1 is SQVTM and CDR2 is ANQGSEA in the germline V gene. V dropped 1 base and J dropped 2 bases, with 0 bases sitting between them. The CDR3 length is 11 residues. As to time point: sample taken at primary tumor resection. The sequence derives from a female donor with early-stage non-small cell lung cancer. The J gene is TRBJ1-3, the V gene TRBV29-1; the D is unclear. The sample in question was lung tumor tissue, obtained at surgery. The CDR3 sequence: CSVEAGNTIYF. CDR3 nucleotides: TGCAGCGTTGAAGCTGGAAACACCATATATTTT.